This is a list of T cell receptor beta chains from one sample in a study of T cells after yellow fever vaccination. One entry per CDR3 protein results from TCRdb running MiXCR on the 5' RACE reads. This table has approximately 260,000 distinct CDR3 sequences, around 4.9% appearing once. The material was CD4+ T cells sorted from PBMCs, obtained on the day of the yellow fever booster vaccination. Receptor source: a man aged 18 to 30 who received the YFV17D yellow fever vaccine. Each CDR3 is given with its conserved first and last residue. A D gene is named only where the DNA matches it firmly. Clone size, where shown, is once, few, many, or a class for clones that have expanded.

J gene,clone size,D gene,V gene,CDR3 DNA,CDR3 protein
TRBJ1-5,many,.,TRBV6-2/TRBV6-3,TGTGCCAGCAGTTCGGGTCAGCCCCAGCATTTT,CASSSGQPQHF
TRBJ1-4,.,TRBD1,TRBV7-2,TGTGCCAGCAGCTTACAGAGCCACAGGGGGGGTGAAAAACTGTTTTTT,CASSLQSHRGGEKLFF
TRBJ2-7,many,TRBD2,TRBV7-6,TGTGCCAGCAGCCCAGAGCGGGGGGCGTTTGCCTACGAGCAGTACTTC,CASSPERGAFAYEQYF
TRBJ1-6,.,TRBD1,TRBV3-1,TGTGCCAGCAGCGGACCAGCAGGGGGGGCGGGATCACCCCTCCACTTT,CASSGPAGGAGSPLHF
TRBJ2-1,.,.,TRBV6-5,TGTGCCAGCCGCTTACAGGCGTTCAATGAGCAGTTCTTC,CASRLQAFNEQFF
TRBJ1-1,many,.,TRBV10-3,TGTGCCATCAGTGAGTCAAGGGGGGTTAGCCCTATGAACACTGAAGCTTTCTTT,CAISESRGVSPMNTEAFF
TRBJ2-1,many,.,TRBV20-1,TGCAGTGCTAGAGTCGGATCCTGGCGGTTCTTC,CSARVGSWRFF
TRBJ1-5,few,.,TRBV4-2,TGTGCCAGCAGCCTACTTCAGGGGCAATCGCCCCAGCATTTT,CASSLLQGQSPQHF
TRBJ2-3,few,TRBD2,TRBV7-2,TGTGCCAGCAGCTTAGGTCTAGCGGGGGGTCGACGGGGTACGCAGTATTTT,CASSLGLAGGRRGTQYF
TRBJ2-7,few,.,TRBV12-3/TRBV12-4,TGTGCCAGCAGTTCTCACGGGTCCTACGAGCAGTACTTC,CASSSHGSYEQYF
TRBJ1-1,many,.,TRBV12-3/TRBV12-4,TGTGCCAGCAGTAACAAGCGGGGCACTGAAGCTTTCTTT,CASSNKRGTEAFF
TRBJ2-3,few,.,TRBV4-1,TGCGCCAGCAGCCAACGGACGGCTAGCACAGATACGCAGTATTTT,CASSQRTASTDTQYF
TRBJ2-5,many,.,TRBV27,TGTGCCAGCAGTCAGGGGAAGACCCAGTACTTC,CASSQGKTQYF
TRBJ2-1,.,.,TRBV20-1,TGCAGTTCTTGGACTACATCCTACAATGAGCAGTTCTTC,CSSWTTSYNEQFF
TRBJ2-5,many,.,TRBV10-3,TGTGCCAGCAGAAGTACGGACAGACAAGAGACCCAGTACTTC,CASRSTDRQETQYF
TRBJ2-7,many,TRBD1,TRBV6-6,TGTGCCAGCAGTCCAACCGGGACAGGAGCGGAGAGGGGCGAGCAGTACTTC,CASSPTGTGAERGEQYF
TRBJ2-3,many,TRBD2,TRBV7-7,TGTGCCAGCAGCTTGTCGGCTAGCGGGGGGCCCGATACGCAGTATTTT,CASSLSASGGPDTQYF
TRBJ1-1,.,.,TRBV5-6,TGTGCCAGCAGAGCGGATGGGGTCCGGAATTGGCGCACTGAAGCTTTCTTT,CASRADGVRNWRTEAFF
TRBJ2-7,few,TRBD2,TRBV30,TGTGCCTCGACCCGGGGGGGACTGAACGAGCAGTACTTC,CASTRGGLNEQYF
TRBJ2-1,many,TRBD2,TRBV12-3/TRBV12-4,TGTGCCAGCAGTTTTAGGGGACTAGGATACAATGAGCAGTTCTTC,CASSFRGLGYNEQFF
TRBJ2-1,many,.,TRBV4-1,TGCGCCAGCAGCCAGATGGGGGTTAGTGAGCAGTTCTTC,CASSQMGVSEQFF
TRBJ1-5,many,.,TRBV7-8,TGTGCCAGCAGCTTAAGGCGGGACCTTAGCAATCAGCCCCAGCATTTT,CASSLRRDLSNQPQHF
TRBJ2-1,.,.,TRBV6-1,TGTGCCAGCAGTGTAATAACCTCTAGCGTAGATGGGGGGGAGCAGTTCTTC,CASSVITSSVDGGEQFF
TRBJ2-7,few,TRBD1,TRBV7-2,TGTGCCAGCAGGCCAGGACAGGTGAATAGCGAGCAGTACTTC,CASRPGQVNSEQYF
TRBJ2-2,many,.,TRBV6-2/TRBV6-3,TGTGCCAGCAGAGAAAACACCGGGGAGCTGTTTTTT,CASRENTGELFF
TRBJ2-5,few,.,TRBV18,TGTGCCAGCTCAGACGGGTACCAAGAGACCCAGTACTTC,CASSDGYQETQYF
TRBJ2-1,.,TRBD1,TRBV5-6,TGTGCCAGCAGCCCGGACAGGGGGCCGAGCTCCTACAATGAGCAGTTCTTC,CASSPDRGPSSYNEQFF
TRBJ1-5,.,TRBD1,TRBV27,TGTGCCAGCGGACGGGACAGGGGAAATCAGCCCCAGCATTTT,CASGRDRGNQPQHF
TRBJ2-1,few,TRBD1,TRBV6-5,TGTGCCAGCAGTTACTCGAGGACAGGTGAGCAGTTCTTC,CASSYSRTGEQFF
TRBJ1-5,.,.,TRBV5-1,TGCGCCAGCAGCTTATATTGTCAGCCCCAGCATTTT,CASSLYCQPQHF
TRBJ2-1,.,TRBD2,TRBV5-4,TGTGCCAGCAGCTTGTATCTAGCGGGGGGGCAAAATGAGCAGTTCTTC,CASSLYLAGGQNEQFF
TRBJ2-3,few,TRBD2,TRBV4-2,TGTGCCAGCAGCCAAGATTTGGGACTACGCACAGATACGCAGTATTTT,CASSQDLGLRTDTQYF
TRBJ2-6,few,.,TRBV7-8,TGTGCCAGCAGCCGGTGGGGAGGTTCTGGGGCCAACGTCCTGACTTTC,CASSRWGGSGANVLTF
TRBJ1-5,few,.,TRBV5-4,TGTGCCAGCAGCGACGCACCCAGTCAGCCCCAGCATTTT,CASSDAPSQPQHF
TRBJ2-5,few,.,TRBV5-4,TGTGCCAGCAGCTTGTGGCAGCAAGAGACCCAGTACTTC,CASSLWQQETQYF
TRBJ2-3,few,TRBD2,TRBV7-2,TGTGCCAGCAGCTTAGCTGGTAGCGGGGGACCTAGCACAGATACGCAGTATTTT,CASSLAGSGGPSTDTQYF
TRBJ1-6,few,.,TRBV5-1,TGCGCCAGCAGCTTGGGGGGCGTGGGTAGGTCACCCCTCCACTTT,CASSLGGVGRSPLHF
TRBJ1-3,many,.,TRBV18,TGTGCCAGCTCACACCCGCCGGGCTCTGGAAACACCATATATTTT,CASSHPPGSGNTIYF
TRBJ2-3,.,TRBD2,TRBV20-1,TGCAGTGCTAGTGGGGTAGGGAAGCGGGGAAGCACAGATACGCAGTATTTT,CSASGVGKRGSTDTQYF
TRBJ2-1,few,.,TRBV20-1,TGCAGTGCTAGAGATCCTGTGACTTCTGAGCAGTTCTTC,CSARDPVTSEQFF
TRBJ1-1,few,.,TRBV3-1,TGTGCCAGCAGCCAAGAAAGCACAGCTAGGGCTTTCTTT,CASSQESTARAFF